The present T cell receptor (beta chain) was sequenced within a study of cytomegalovirus exposure and HLA in healthy donors. Looking at the study overall: Clustering assigned 70% to 90% of the approximately 400 genotyped donors to the Caucasian-associated ancestry cluster. Regarding the study as a whole: Rare TCR sequences dominated, though some public TCRs recurred in many donors. Listed as cytomegalovirus-associated were 170 or so TCR beta chains. Fewer N-insertions than the 666-donor mean were reportedly shown by an Asian-associated ancestry cluster in a later analysis.

In the PCR, 60 Vbeta and 13 Jbeta primers were used. The table came from immunoSEQ multiplex PCR; TCRdb's copy has only in-frame clones and leaves some out. Of about 95,000 clones in the sample, about 80% are singletons; the top ten hold 5% to 5.5%. Note on this clone: Antigen unknown.

CDR1 and CDR2 from the germline V gene are SGHRS and YFSETQ. This CDR3 has 12 residues. Between the trimmed V and J ends, which lost 3 bases and 3 bases, there was a span of 7 bases. Sequences were obtained from PBMCs. This clonotype was sampled from a man under 40 in good health and CMV-seropositive. The chain recombines TRBV5-1 with TRBJ2-7, with D possibly TRBD2 on 6 matching bases. The CDR3 loop reads CASSSDYYEQYF. CDR3 nucleotides: TGCGCCAGCAGCTCGGACTACTACGAGCAGTACTTC.